This TCR beta chain was profiled in a study of cytomegalovirus exposure and HLA in healthy donors. Study-level findings and limits: The authors enumerated around 150 TCR beta chains as linked to cytomegalovirus.

The CDR3 runs to 14 residues. Trimming stripped 1 base from V and 5 bases from J, with 9 bases between. Germline CDR1 reads SGHVS; CDR2 reads FQNEAQ. The donors were in the roughly 130-subject validation cohort, distinct from the roughly 600-subject first cohort. The repertoire was sequenced with immunoSEQ multiplex PCR; TCRdb's copy has only in-frame clones and lacks some. This sample has some 98,000 clones, with approximately 88% found just once. To note about this clone: Its antigen remains unknown.

The chain recombines TRBV7-8 with TRBJ1-3; D is perhaps TRBD1 (5 bases). The clonotype comes from a woman aged 25-40 years in good health and CMV-seronegative. The sequencing sample was made of PBMCs. The CDR3 sequence: CASSLGDSRNTIYF. The CDR3 region has the DNA TGTGCCAGCAGCTTAGGAGACAGCCGAAACACCATATATTTT.